This T cell receptor beta chain was identified during a study of metastatic and nonmetastatic thyroid tumors. Overall study context: Repertoires of blood and of tissue (tumor or nodule) from malignant and benign thyroid patients were compared.

The entire patient cohort was treatment-naive prior to thyroid surgery. This clone came up many times. Its specificity is not known. General study findings and limits: It was reportedly found that TCR beta diversity was significantly higher in malignant thyroid tumors than in benign nodules, a difference seen in both blood and tumor samples.

V shed 5 bases, J shed 5 bases, and the junction held 7 bases outside the gene matches. The CDR3 totals 16 residues. Germline CDR1 reads SNHLY; CDR2 reads FYNNEI. TCRdb reprocessed the PCR reads using MiXCR. Of roughly 21,000 clones in the sample, over 25% were seen once. Sequencing used tumor tissue. This TCR was sampled from a male donor with papillary thyroid cancer or a benign thyroid nodule (not recorded which). Some clones in this sample may be carry-over from other donors' samples. The chain is built from TRBV2 and TRBJ2-1; TRBD2 matches 12 bases. The CDR3 DNA is TGTGCCAGCAGTACTGAAGGACTAGCGGGAAACAATGAGCAGTTCTTC. Its translation: CASSTEGLAGNNEQFF.